The clone carrying this T cell receptor beta chain was detected only once. The target antigen is unknown. The entry originates in a study of neurological immune-mediated disorders. In the study overall: Multiple sclerosis patients numbered around 34, with some 31 relapsing-remitting and 3 secondary progressive. Points from the study as a whole: Subjects shared no identical expanded-clone CDR3 amino acid sequences, suggesting private TCR-beta repertoires in all groups. The greatest TCR clonal expansion appeared in HTLV-1-associated myelopathy and the smallest, falling below healthy controls, in multiple sclerosis.

CDR1 SEHNR and CDR2 FQNEAQ come from the germline V gene (reference sequence). The CDR3 runs 12 residues. Trimming left V 7 bases short and J 2 bases short, with 9 bases between. Synthesis of cDNA was accomplished via 5'RACE employing 10-nucleotide random UMIs. TCRdb ran MiXCR on the 5' RACE reads and lists one entry per CDR3 protein. This table has about 62,000 distinct CDR3 sequences, about 3.5% appearing once. The clonotype originates from a woman between 50 and 59 years old with multiple sclerosis. The specimen sequenced was PBMCs. V usage is TRBV7-9 and J usage is TRBJ2-7; D not resolved. The CDR3 DNA sequence: TGTGCCAGCATTGGTCGGCCCTACGAGCAGTACTTC. It encodes CASIGRPYEQYF.